These T cell receptor beta chains were read from a single sample in a study of cytomegalovirus exposure and HLA in healthy donors. The table came from immunoSEQ multiplex PCR; TCRdb's copy has only in-frame clones and leaves some out. The sample has about 180,000 clones; roughly 79% are singletons. Sequenced sample: PBMCs. The receptor set was obtained from a woman younger than 30 in good health and CMV-seropositive. The CDR3 runs from the conserved cysteine through the conserved F or W. D genes are given only for firm matches. The listing skips clone size in some rows; elsewhere it reads once, few, many or a size class.

v_call	j_call	clone_size	d_call	cdr3_aa	cdr3_nt
TRBV5-1	TRBJ1-2	NA	TRBD1	CASSWITGANYGYTF	TGCGCCAGCAGCTGGATAACAGGGGCTAACTATGGCTACACCTTC
TRBV7-8	TRBJ2-7	NA	TRBD1	CASSFGQGGGWGVEQYF	TGTGCCAGCAGCTTCGGTCAAGGGGGCGGATGGGGTGTCGAGCAGTACTTC
TRBV16	TRBJ1-6	NA	TRBD1	CASRDRGNSPLHF	TGTGCCAGCAGGGACAGGGGGAATTCACCCCTCCACTTT
TRBV2	TRBJ2-7	NA	TRBD1	CASRGIGTGTGFVAEQYF	TGTGCCAGCAGGGGAATAGGAACCGGGACAGGGTTTGTCGCCGAGCAGTACTTC
TRBV6-5	TRBJ1-2	once	NA	CASSYSTGEGSYGYTF	TGTGCCAGCAGTTACTCGACGGGGGAAGGTAGCTATGGCTACACCTTC
TRBV5-6	TRBJ1-2	NA	NA	CASSLAGVQGGYTF	TGTGCCAGCAGCTTGGCCGGGGTACAGGGCGGCTACACCTTC
TRBV6-5	TRBJ1-2	NA	NA	CASMAGQMGYGYTF	TGTGCCAGCATGGCAGGGCAGATGGGGTATGGCTACACCTTC
TRBV11-1	TRBJ2-3	few	TRBD2	CASSLVGRGAADTQYF	TGTGCCAGCAGCTTAGTCGGGCGGGGGGCCGCAGATACGCAGTATTTT
TRBV5-1	TRBJ2-1	NA	NA	CASGLGASDNEQFF	TGCGCCAGCGGTCTGGGAGCCTCGGACAATGAGCAGTTCTTC
TRBV7-2	TRBJ2-3	NA	TRBD2	CASSLDRAGGRGDTQYF	TGTGCCAGCAGCTTAGATCGGGCGGGGGGGCGGGGAGATACGCAGTATTTT
TRBV7-9	TRBJ2-3	NA	NA	CASSLDISDTQYF	TGTGCCAGCAGCTTAGACATTTCAGATACGCAGTATTTT
TRBV27	TRBJ1-1	NA	NA	CASSFPGGGPINF	TGTGCCAGCAGTTTCCCCGGGGGGGGGCCGATTAACTTT
TRBV11-2	TRBJ1-2	NA	NA	CASSKTGLGGYTF	TGTGCCAGCAGCAAAACAGGGCTGGGTGGCTACACCTTC
TRBV4-1	TRBJ2-3	NA	NA	CASSQGGELTGNGRTDTQYF	TGCGCCAGCAGCCAAGGGGGAGAATTGACAGGAAACGGACGCACAGATACGCAGTATTTT
TRBV4-3	TRBJ1-2	NA	NA	CASSQDRGVNYGYTF	TGCGCCAGCAGCCAAGATCGAGGCGTGAACTATGGCTACACCTTC
TRBV7-9	TRBJ2-7	NA	TRBD1	CASSSRGSSYEQYF	TGTGCCAGCAGCTCCAGGGGGAGCTCCTACGAGCAGTACTTC
TRBV19	TRBJ1-4	NA	NA	CASSILGPAVVTNEKLFF	TGTGCCAGTAGTATTTTGGGGCCGGCGGTCGTAACTAATGAAAAACTGTTTTTT
TRBV7-9	TRBJ1-2	NA	TRBD1	CASSSGQTYYGYTF	TGTGCCAGCAGCTCGGGACAGACCTACTATGGCTACACCTTC
TRBV6-6	TRBJ2-3	NA	NA	CASTGRETDTQYF	TGTGCCAGCACAGGCAGGGAAACAGATACGCAGTATTTT
TRBV7-8	TRBJ1-3	NA	NA	CASSLSASSGNTIYF	TGTGCCAGCAGCTTAAGCGCGAGCTCTGGAAACACCATATATTTT
TRBV29-1	TRBJ2-1	NA	NA	CSVVWPNSYNEQFF	TGCAGCGTCGTTTGGCCCAACTCCTACAATGAGCAGTTCTTC
TRBV7-9	TRBJ2-3	NA	NA	CASSLEPAETDTQYF	TGTGCCAGCAGCTTAGAACCAGCGGAGACAGATACGCAGTATTTT
TRBV13	TRBJ2-7	NA	NA	CASSLGLSYEQYF	TGTGCCAGCAGCTTAGGGTTATCCTACGAGCAGTACTTC
TRBV7-2	TRBJ1-1	few	NA	CASTKSSGPMNTEAFF	TGTGCCAGCACGAAGTCCTCGGGTCCAATGAACACTGAAGCTTTCTTT
TRBV6-8	TRBJ2-5	NA	TRBD2	CASSPSGEQETQYF	TGTGCCAGCAGTCCTAGCGGGGAACAAGAGACCCAGTACTTC
TRBV18	TRBJ1-1	NA	TRBD1	CASSGGGDRAFF	TGTGCCAGCTCAGGAGGGGGCGATCGGGCTTTCTTT
TRBV5-1	TRBJ2-7	NA	TRBD1	CASSFDRGYYEQYF	TGCGCCAGCAGCTTTGACAGGGGGTACTACGAGCAGTACTTC
TRBV2	TRBJ2-7	NA	TRBD1	CASTYRQGVGYEQYF	TGTGCCAGTACGTACCGACAGGGGGTCGGCTACGAGCAGTACTTC
TRBV10-3	TRBJ2-5	NA	NA	CAISVLEEEPQETQYF	TGTGCCATCAGTGTTTTGGAGGAGGAGCCCCAAGAGACCCAGTACTTC
TRBV9	TRBJ2-1	NA	NA	CATSGVGSGEQFF	TGTGCCACCTCGGGAGTCGGGTCAGGTGAGCAGTTCTTC
TRBV15	TRBJ1-3	NA	NA	CATSRDGQDGNTIYF	TGTGCCACCAGCAGAGATGGACAAGACGGGAACACCATATATTTT